The rows below give T cell receptor beta chains drawn from one sample of a study of OX40 agonist ivuxolimab in advanced cancers. Profiling relied on immunoSEQ multiplex PCR, and the TCRdb table lists in-frame clones only, not all of them. The data show 35,000 to 45,000 clones, with around 83% seen just once and 20% to 25% held by the top ten. Sequenced material: CD4+ or CD8+ T cells sorted from blood, taken in a trial of the OX40 agonist ivuxolimab. The receptors shown here come from an adult with an advanced solid tumor such as melanoma, head and neck, liver or kidney cancer. The CDR3 runs from the conserved cysteine through the conserved F or W. D genes are given only for firm matches. The listing skips clone size in some rows; elsewhere it reads once, few, many or a size class.

j_call v_call cdr3_length clone_size d_call cdr3_aa cdr3_nt
TRBJ1-2 TRBV7-9 17 once TRBD1 CASSLAGQGPSDYGYTF TGTGCCAGCAGCTTAGCCGGACAGGGGCCCTCGGACTATGGCTACACCTTC
TRBJ1-4 TRBV5-1 15 . TRBD1 CASSLGTGLVERLFF TGCGCCAGCAGCTTGGGGACAGGATTAGTGGAAAGACTGTTTTTT
TRBJ2-3 TRBV6-4 15 . . CASSDYGAGTDTQYF TGTGCCAGCAGTGACTATGGGGCTGGCACAGATACGCAGTATTTT
TRBJ2-2 TRBV28 13 . . CASSFRGGGELFF TGTGCCAGCAGTTTTAGGGGAGGCGGGGAGCTGTTTTTT
TRBJ1-2 TRBV30 12 . . CAWSRGDYGYTF TGTGCCTGGAGTCGAGGGGACTATGGCTACACCTTC
TRBJ2-2 TRBV7-6 14 . TRBD1 CASSRTGGPGELFF TGTGCCAGCAGCCGTACAGGGGGCCCCGGGGAGCTGTTTTTT
TRBJ2-3 TRBV7-4 15 . . CASSLVGPSTDTQYF TGTGCCAGCAGCTTGGTGGGCCCCAGCACAGATACGCAGTATTTT
TRBJ2-1 TRBV28 14 . . CASSRDTGTYEQFF TGTGCCAGCAGTCGAGATACTGGAACTTACGAGCAGTTCTTC
TRBJ1-2 TRBV5-6 16 . . CASSFGSGTAPYGYTF TGTGCCAGCAGCTTTGGTTCCGGGACTGCTCCCTATGGCTACACCTTC
TRBJ2-7 TRBV4-1 15 . TRBD2 CASSPWVAGGYEQYF TGCGCCAGCAGCCCTTGGGTAGCGGGGGGCTACGAGCAGTACTTC
TRBJ1-1 TRBV5-8 14 . . CASSWLDSNTEAFF TGTGCCAGCAGCTGGCTGGACAGCAACACTGAAGCTTTCTTT
TRBJ1-2 TRBV4-2 19 . . CASSQWVLAGGRTNYGYTF TGTGCCAGCAGCCAATGGGTCCTCGCTGGGGGCCGAACTAACTATGGCTACACCTTC
TRBJ1-2 TRBV4-1 14 . TRBD1 CASSPPQGAGGYTF TGCGCCAGCAGCCCGCCCCAGGGGGCGGGGGGCTACACCTTC
TRBJ2-1 TRBV6-4 15 medium-sized TRBD2 CASSATSGSSHEQFF TGTGCCAGCAGTGCCACTAGCGGGAGTTCACATGAGCAGTTCTTC
TRBJ2-7 TRBV11-3 17 few . CASSSFPGLGSSYEQYF TGTGCCAGCAGCTCATTTCCGGGACTTGGGTCGTCCTACGAGCAGTACTTC
TRBJ1-1 TRBV29-1 11 . . CSPSLLTEAFF TGCAGCCCCTCCCTACTGACTGAAGCTTTCTTT
TRBJ2-3 TRBV5-8 18 . . CASSLVNPPQRLTDTQYF TGTGCCAGCAGCTTGGTAAACCCCCCCCAGAGACTAACAGATACGCAGTATTTT
TRBJ1-5 TRBV9 15 . . CASSVDGGYNQPQHF TGTGCCAGCAGCGTAGACGGGGGATACAATCAGCCCCAGCATTTT
TRBJ2-1 TRBV29-1 13 . TRBD1 CSVLGTGRNEQFF TGCAGCGTTCTAGGGACAGGGAGGAATGAGCAGTTCTTC
TRBJ2-3 TRBV11-2 13 . TRBD2 CASSPPGGDTQYF TGTGCCAGCAGCCCCCCGGGAGGAGATACGCAGTATTTT
TRBJ2-1 TRBV27 13 . . CASSFGAAEEQFF TGTGCCAGCAGTTTTGGTGCCGCGGAAGAGCAGTTCTTC
TRBJ2-7 TRBV6-1 12 . . CASSGLAYEQYF TGTGCCAGCAGTGGACTAGCCTACGAGCAGTACTTC
TRBJ2-2 TRBV7-8 14 . . CASSIRQDTGELFF TGTGCCAGCAGCATTAGACAGGATACCGGGGAGCTGTTTTTT
TRBJ2-2 TRBV2 16 . . CASGLVEPMNTGELFF TGTGCCAGCGGCCTAGTGGAACCTATGAACACCGGGGAGCTGTTCTTT
TRBJ1-4 TRBV7-9 15 . . CASSPGARLNEKLFF TGTGCCAGCAGCCCGGGCGCCAGGCTTAATGAAAAACTGTTTTTT
TRBJ1-1 TRBV7-9 13 once TRBD1 CASSLTGGTEAFF TGTGCCAGCAGCTTAACAGGGGGCACTGAAGCTTTCTTT
TRBJ2-7 TRBV7-8 14 medium-sized . CASSLGTLAYEQYF TGTGCCAGCAGCTTAGGGACCCTAGCCTACGAGCAGTACTTC
TRBJ1-6 TRBV4-2 17 few . CASSLVGQDLYNSPLHF TGTGCCAGCAGCTTGGTTGGTCAGGACCTTTATAATTCACCCCTCCACTTT
TRBJ2-7 TRBV5-1 15 . . CASSLEGGSIYEQYF TGCGCCAGCAGCTTGGAGGGGGGCAGTATCTACGAGCAGTACTTC
TRBJ2-1 TRBV27 13 . TRBD1 CASSIRTGNEQFF TGTGCCAGCAGTATCCGGACAGGGAATGAGCAGTTCTTC
TRBJ2-3 TRBV21-1 17 . . CASPPGTSGRDADTQYF TGTGCCAGCCCTCCCGGGACTAGCGGGAGGGATGCAGATACGCAGTATTTT
TRBJ2-1 TRBV5-4 13 . . CASSSPSYNEQFF TGTGCCAGCAGCTCTCCAAGCTACAATGAGCAGTTCTTC
TRBJ2-2 TRBV5-8 15 . . CASSSLQRSTGELFF TGTGCCAGCAGCTCGCTCCAGCGATCCACCGGGGAGCTGTTTTTT
TRBJ2-1 TRBV5-1 17 . TRBD2 CASSLAVAGGSYNEQFF TGCGCCAGCAGCTTGGCGGTAGCGGGAGGCTCCTACAATGAGCAGTTCTTC
TRBJ1-1 TRBV14 16 . . CASSQGAVPLNTEAFF TGTGCCAGCAGCCAAGGGGCAGTGCCCCTGAACACTGAAGCTTTCTTT
TRBJ2-7 TRBV7-7 14 . TRBD1 CASSPGQGLNEQYF TGTGCTAGCAGCCCGGGACAGGGACTAAACGAGCAGTACTTC
TRBJ2-7 TRBV28 15 . . CASSFGTDYSYEQYF TGTGCCAGCAGTTTCGGGACTGACTACTCCTACGAGCAGTACTTC
TRBJ2-7 TRBV6-6 16 . . CASSYNPSLNSYEQYF TGTGCCAGCAGTTACAACCCATCCCTTAACTCCTACGAGCAGTACTTC
TRBJ2-7 TRBV10-3 16 . TRBD2 CAIAGVAGGTTYEQYF TGTGCCATCGCAGGGGTAGCGGGGGGTACGACCTACGAGCAGTACTTC
TRBJ1-2 TRBV4-3 15 few . CASSHSTAWNYGYTF TGCGCCAGCAGCCATTCTACTGCCTGGAACTATGGCTACACCTTC
TRBJ1-1 TRBV13 14 few . CASSSQGWNTEAFF TGTGCCAGCAGCTCCCAGGGGTGGAACACTGAAGCTTTCTTT
TRBJ2-1 TRBV12-5 12 . . CASGWGGTEQFF TGTGCTAGTGGTTGGGGGGGCACTGAGCAGTTCTTC
TRBJ2-7 TRBV28 16 . . CASSHSITGTRYEQYF TGTGCCAGCAGCCACTCCATCACCGGGACTCGATACGAGCAGTACTTC
TRBJ2-1 TRBV5-4 15 . . CASSLGPGLYNEQFF TGTGCCAGCAGCTTGGGTCCGGGACTGTACAATGAGCAGTTCTTC
TRBJ2-5 TRBV5-4 12 . . CASSYSEETQYF TGTGCCAGCAGCTACTCCGAAGAGACCCAGTACTTC
TRBJ2-7 TRBV30 16 . . CAWSVGGGGRAYEQYF TGTGCCTGGAGTGTCGGGGGAGGAGGCCGGGCCTACGAGCAGTACTTC
TRBJ2-7 TRBV27 14 . . CASSLLGSNGEQYF TGTGCCAGCAGTTTATTGGGTAGCAACGGCGAGCAGTACTTC
TRBJ2-7 TRBV6-5 15 . . CASSYSSQGIGEQYF TGTGCCAGCAGTTACTCGAGTCAGGGGATAGGCGAGCAGTACTTC
TRBJ1-2 TRBV27 14 . TRBD1 CASSFRGQAYGYTF TGTGCCAGCAGTTTTAGAGGACAGGCCTATGGCTACACCTTC
TRBJ2-7 TRBV11-1 14 . . CASSLGRDGDEQYF TGTGCCAGCAGCTTAGGCCGGGATGGGGACGAGCAGTACTTC
TRBJ1-1 TRBV14 13 . . CASSSIGPREAFF TGTGCCAGCAGCTCGATCGGGCCCCGTGAAGCTTTCTTT
TRBJ2-7 TRBV7-9 13 . . CASSLDEFNGQYF TGTGCCAGCAGCTTAGACGAGTTCAATGGACAGTACTTC
TRBJ2-7 TRBV6-5 13 . TRBD2 CASSSGLAGEQYF TGTGCCAGCAGTTCTGGACTAGCGGGGGAGCAGTACTTC
TRBJ2-5 TRBV4-1 14 . . CASSQEGIQETQYF TGCGCCAGCAGCCAAGAAGGGATCCAAGAGACCCAGTACTTC
TRBJ2-2 TRBV7-8 15 . TRBD2 CASSLGGGSTGELFF TGTGCCAGCAGCTTAGGCGGGGGGAGCACCGGGGAGCTGTTTTTT
TRBJ2-5 TRBV5-3 17 medium-sized TRBD2 CARSSRGSGDPRETQYF TGTGCCAGAAGCTCGCGGGGTAGCGGGGACCCTAGGGAGACCCAGTACTTC
TRBJ2-1 TRBV7-3 15 once . CASSLIPLAYNEQFF TGTGCCAGCAGCTTAATCCCCTTGGCCTACAATGAGCAGTTCTTC
TRBJ1-2 TRBV7-3 13 . . CASSPTHRDGYTF TGTGCCAGCAGCCCCACCCACAGGGATGGCTACACCTTC
TRBJ1-4 TRBV19 13 . . CASDSGTNEKLFF TGTGCCAGTGACTCAGGAACTAATGAAAAACTGTTTTTT